This is a list of T cell receptor beta chains from one sample in a study of human T cells and chemical hapten exposure. TCRdb reprocessed the RACE reads via MiXCR and lists one record per CDR3 protein. The sample shows under 100,000 distinct CDR3 sequences, 8% to 13% of them seen only once. Sequencing was performed on whole blood, taken in connection with sensitization to the hapten diphenylcyclopropenone (DPC). These receptors were taken from a woman aged 50 to 60 with alopecia areata. Some clones in this sample may be carry-over from other donors' samples. Both conserved end residues are part of each CDR3. The D gene is left open where the match is weak. Clone size is given for some rows only: seen once, a few or many times, or a class if the clone is expanded.

cdr3_aa: CASSYNRASYNEQFF; cdr3_nt: TGTGCCAGCTCATATAACAGGGCTTCCTACAATGAGCAGTTCTTC; v_call: TRBV18; j_call: TRBJ2-1; clone_size: many; d_call: NA
cdr3_aa: CSVVGAYEQYF; cdr3_nt: TGCAGCGTTGTAGGAGCCTACGAGCAGTACTTC; v_call: TRBV29-1; j_call: TRBJ2-7; clone_size: NA; d_call: NA
cdr3_aa: CASSPSTGQGAAETQYF; cdr3_nt: TGTGCCAGCAGCCCTAGCACAGGACAGGGGGCGGCGGAGACCCAGTACTTC; v_call: TRBV5-6; j_call: TRBJ2-5; clone_size: NA; d_call: TRBD1
cdr3_aa: CASRLAGEQYF; cdr3_nt: TGCGCCAGCAGACTAGCGGGCGAGCAGTACTTC; v_call: TRBV5-1; j_call: TRBJ2-7; clone_size: NA; d_call: TRBD2
cdr3_aa: CASSVGSANTGELFF; cdr3_nt: TGTGCCAGCAGTGTAGGAAGCGCGAACACCGGGGAGCTGTTTTTT; v_call: TRBV2; j_call: TRBJ2-2; clone_size: many; d_call: NA
cdr3_aa: CASSLRTGSRRGLDEQYF; cdr3_nt: TGTGCCAGCAGCTTAAGGACAGGATCAAGAAGAGGCTTGGACGAGCAGTACTTC; v_call: TRBV7-8; j_call: TRBJ2-7; clone_size: many; d_call: TRBD1
cdr3_aa: CASSPLALRVNEQFF; cdr3_nt: TGTGCCAGCTCACCACTGGCTTTGAGGGTCAATGAGCAGTTCTTC; v_call: TRBV18; j_call: TRBJ2-1; clone_size: NA; d_call: NA
cdr3_aa: CASSFGLGEQYF; cdr3_nt: TGTGCCAGCAGTTTCGGTCTGGGGGAGCAGTACTTC; v_call: TRBV27; j_call: TRBJ2-7; clone_size: NA; d_call: NA
cdr3_aa: CASGLGLGAFF; cdr3_nt: TGTGCTAGTGGTCTCGGACTGGGAGCTTTCTTT; v_call: TRBV12-5; j_call: TRBJ1-1; clone_size: few; d_call: NA
cdr3_aa: CSARGGLGNTIYF; cdr3_nt: TGCAGTGCTAGAGGAGGACTTGGGAACACCATATATTTT; v_call: TRBV20-1; j_call: TRBJ1-3; clone_size: NA; d_call: NA
cdr3_aa: CASRALVSGANVLTF; cdr3_nt: TGTGCCAGCAGGGCTCTGGTATCTGGGGCCAACGTCCTGACTTTC; v_call: TRBV2; j_call: TRBJ2-6; clone_size: few; d_call: NA
cdr3_aa: CASSLRGYYNEQFF; cdr3_nt: TGTGCCAGCAGTTTACGGGGTTACTACAATGAGCAGTTCTTC; v_call: TRBV27; j_call: TRBJ2-1; clone_size: NA; d_call: NA
cdr3_aa: CASSYSKGGTEAFF; cdr3_nt: TGTGCCAGCAGTTACTCGAAGGGAGGGACTGAAGCTTTCTTT; v_call: TRBV6-2/TRBV6-3; j_call: TRBJ1-1; clone_size: NA; d_call: NA
cdr3_aa: CASRPGLGSTDTQYF; cdr3_nt: TGTGCCAGCAGACCGGGACTAGGTAGCACAGATACGCAGTATTTT; v_call: TRBV2; j_call: TRBJ2-3; clone_size: NA; d_call: TRBD2
cdr3_aa: CASSRRTGLYSYEQYF; cdr3_nt: TGTGCCAGCAGCCGGAGGACAGGCCTCTACTCCTACGAGCAGTACTTC; v_call: TRBV14; j_call: TRBJ2-7; clone_size: many; d_call: TRBD1
cdr3_aa: CASSLLAGEINEQFF; cdr3_nt: TGTGCCAGCAGTCTCCTAGCGGGAGAAATTAACGAGCAGTTCTTC; v_call: TRBV27; j_call: TRBJ2-1; clone_size: NA; d_call: TRBD2
cdr3_aa: CSARGGGADTQYF; cdr3_nt: TGCAGTGCCAGGGGAGGGGGCGCAGATACGCAGTATTTT; v_call: TRBV20-1; j_call: TRBJ2-3; clone_size: NA; d_call: NA
cdr3_aa: CASSVLASSTTYNEQFF; cdr3_nt: TGTGCCAGCAGCGTTCTAGCGTCGAGTACAACCTACAATGAGCAGTTCTTC; v_call: TRBV9; j_call: TRBJ2-1; clone_size: NA; d_call: NA
cdr3_aa: CASSQDLRDRGGTEAFF; cdr3_nt: TGCGCCAGCAGCCAAGATCTCCGGGACAGGGGAGGCACTGAAGCTTTCTTT; v_call: TRBV4-3; j_call: TRBJ1-1; clone_size: many; d_call: TRBD1
cdr3_aa: CASSLTQDEKLFF; cdr3_nt: TGTGCCAGCAGCCTAACCCAGGACGAAAAACTGTTTTTT; v_call: TRBV7-2; j_call: TRBJ1-4; clone_size: NA; d_call: NA
cdr3_aa: CASNTRTSRYEQYF; cdr3_nt: TGTGCCAGCAATACTCGGACATCCAGGTACGAGCAGTACTTC; v_call: TRBV28; j_call: TRBJ2-7; clone_size: NA; d_call: NA
cdr3_aa: CASDNGMTGGNGAFF; cdr3_nt: TGTGCCAGCGACAACGGAATGACAGGGGGCAATGGAGCTTTCTTT; v_call: TRBV28; j_call: TRBJ1-1; clone_size: NA; d_call: TRBD1
cdr3_aa: CSVEPPTGELFF; cdr3_nt: TGCAGCGTTGAACCACCCACCGGGGAGCTGTTTTTT; v_call: TRBV29-1; j_call: TRBJ2-2; clone_size: NA; d_call: NA
cdr3_aa: CASSFYDRANEKLFF; cdr3_nt: TGTGCCAGCAGCTTCTACGACAGGGCTAATGAAAAACTGTTTTTT; v_call: TRBV5-4; j_call: TRBJ1-4; clone_size: few; d_call: TRBD1
cdr3_aa: CASSYSEVGLAGRDTQYF; cdr3_nt: TGTGCCAGCAGTTACTCGGAGGTGGGACTAGCGGGGCGAGATACGCAGTATTTT; v_call: TRBV6-6; j_call: TRBJ2-3; clone_size: many; d_call: TRBD2
cdr3_aa: CASSLVGGRVDEQYF; cdr3_nt: TGTGCCAGCAGTTTGGTCGGGGGGCGCGTGGACGAGCAGTACTTC; v_call: TRBV12-3/TRBV12-4; j_call: TRBJ2-7; clone_size: few; d_call: NA
cdr3_aa: CASSEILGYNEQFF; cdr3_nt: TGTGCCAGCAGTGAAATTCTTGGTTACAATGAGCAGTTCTTC; v_call: TRBV2; j_call: TRBJ2-1; clone_size: few; d_call: NA
cdr3_aa: CASSPGGTRDETQYF; cdr3_nt: TGTGCCAGCAGCCCAGGGGGGACTAGGGACGAGACCCAGTACTTC; v_call: TRBV7-9; j_call: TRBJ2-5; clone_size: NA; d_call: NA
cdr3_aa: CASSKRGTNTDTQYF; cdr3_nt: TGTGCCAGCAGCAAGCGGGGCACGAACACAGATACGCAGTATTTT; v_call: TRBV11-3; j_call: TRBJ2-3; clone_size: NA; d_call: TRBD2
cdr3_aa: CSARGLTSGTPVYNEQFF; cdr3_nt: TGCAGTGCTAGAGGTCTAACTAGCGGGACCCCTGTATACAATGAGCAGTTCTTC; v_call: TRBV20-1; j_call: TRBJ2-1; clone_size: NA; d_call: TRBD2
cdr3_aa: CSARGEVLSYEQYF; cdr3_nt: TGCAGTGCTAGAGGGGAGGTTCTCTCCTACGAGCAGTACTTC; v_call: TRBV20-1; j_call: TRBJ2-7; clone_size: NA; d_call: NA
cdr3_aa: CASRRGRVLYAKNIQYF; cdr3_nt: TGTGCCAGCAGGAGGGGCAGGGTACTTTATGCCAAAAACATTCAGTACTTC; v_call: TRBV6-5; j_call: TRBJ2-4; clone_size: NA; d_call: NA
cdr3_aa: CASSPPVGTASYEQYF; cdr3_nt: TGTGCCAGCAGCCCCCCAGTCGGGACGGCGTCCTACGAGCAGTACTTC; v_call: TRBV7-9; j_call: TRBJ2-7; clone_size: NA; d_call: NA
cdr3_aa: CASSQDLTNYDEKLFF; cdr3_nt: TGTGCCAGCAGCCAAGATCTGACCAACTATGATGAAAAACTGTTTTTT; v_call: TRBV3-1; j_call: TRBJ1-4; clone_size: NA; d_call: NA
cdr3_aa: CASSQLAGGSTDTQYF; cdr3_nt: TGCGCCAGCAGCCAATTAGCGGGAGGGAGCACAGATACGCAGTATTTT; v_call: TRBV4-3; j_call: TRBJ2-3; clone_size: NA; d_call: TRBD2
cdr3_aa: CASALEGETQYF; cdr3_nt: TGTGCCAGCGCACTAGAGGGAGAGACCCAGTACTTC; v_call: TRBV2; j_call: TRBJ2-5; clone_size: many; d_call: NA
cdr3_aa: CAISGTGDYEQYF; cdr3_nt: TGTGCCATCAGCGGGACAGGGGACTACGAGCAGTACTTC; v_call: TRBV10-3; j_call: TRBJ2-7; clone_size: NA; d_call: TRBD1
cdr3_aa: CASSLSGSQYNEQFF; cdr3_nt: TGTGCCAGCAGCCTAAGCGGGAGCCAGTACAATGAGCAGTTCTTC; v_call: TRBV7-6; j_call: TRBJ2-1; clone_size: few; d_call: TRBD2
cdr3_aa: CASSGDRLGKGDTQYF; cdr3_nt: TGTGCCAGTAGTGGAGACCGACTAGGTAAAGGAGATACGCAGTATTTT; v_call: TRBV19; j_call: TRBJ2-3; clone_size: many; d_call: NA
cdr3_aa: CATSRERHSNQPQHF; cdr3_nt: TGTGCCACCAGCAGGGAAAGACACAGCAATCAGCCCCAGCATTTT; v_call: TRBV15; j_call: TRBJ1-5; clone_size: NA; d_call: NA
cdr3_aa: CASSSRTAYGYTF; cdr3_nt: TGTGCCAGCAGCTCCCGGACGGCCTATGGCTACACCTTC; v_call: TRBV7-9; j_call: TRBJ1-2; clone_size: many; d_call: NA
cdr3_aa: CASSHPDRGRSPLHF; cdr3_nt: TGTGCCAGCAGCCACCCGGACAGGGGGCGTTCACCCCTCCACTTT; v_call: TRBV11-2; j_call: TRBJ1-6; clone_size: many; d_call: TRBD1
cdr3_aa: CASSPAGGAGTEAFF; cdr3_nt: TGTGCCAGCAGTCCAGCAGGGGGCGCGGGGACTGAAGCTTTCTTT; v_call: TRBV3-1; j_call: TRBJ1-1; clone_size: few; d_call: TRBD1
cdr3_aa: CASSRGGQGGSYEQYF; cdr3_nt: TGTGCCAGCAGCCGGGGAGGACAGGGCGGCTCCTACGAGCAGTACTTC; v_call: TRBV6-6; j_call: TRBJ2-7; clone_size: NA; d_call: TRBD1
cdr3_aa: CASSFSSGNTIHF; cdr3_nt: TGTGCCAGCAGTTTCAGCTCTGGAAACACCATACATTTT; v_call: TRBV12-3/TRBV12-4; j_call: TRBJ1-3; clone_size: NA; d_call: NA
cdr3_aa: CASSLGQGAAGELFF; cdr3_nt: TGCGCCAGCAGCCTTGGACAGGGGGCTGCCGGGGAGCTGTTTTTT; v_call: TRBV4-1; j_call: TRBJ2-2; clone_size: few; d_call: TRBD1
cdr3_aa: CASTLGRTQYF; cdr3_nt: TGTGCCAGCACCCTCGGTAGGACGCAGTATTTT; v_call: TRBV6-5; j_call: TRBJ2-3; clone_size: NA; d_call: NA
cdr3_aa: CASSQGDGGEAFF; cdr3_nt: TGTGCCAGCAGCCAAGGTGATGGAGGTGAAGCTTTCTTT; v_call: TRBV4-2; j_call: TRBJ1-1; clone_size: few; d_call: NA
cdr3_aa: CSVEEGTGTHEQYF; cdr3_nt: TGCAGCGTTGAAGAAGGGACAGGAACCCACGAGCAGTACTTC; v_call: TRBV29-1; j_call: TRBJ2-7; clone_size: NA; d_call: TRBD1
cdr3_aa: CASRDKASTDTQYF; cdr3_nt: TGTGCCAGCAGGGACAAGGCTAGCACAGATACGCAGTATTTT; v_call: TRBV6-1; j_call: TRBJ2-3; clone_size: NA; d_call: NA
cdr3_aa: CAISESGSGTQYF; cdr3_nt: TGTGCCATCAGTGAGTCGGGGTCGGGAACGCAGTATTTT; v_call: TRBV10-3; j_call: TRBJ2-3; clone_size: once; d_call: NA
cdr3_aa: CASSTDTQYF; cdr3_nt: TGTGCCAGCAGTACAGATACGCAGTATTTT; v_call: TRBV6-6; j_call: TRBJ2-3; clone_size: few; d_call: NA